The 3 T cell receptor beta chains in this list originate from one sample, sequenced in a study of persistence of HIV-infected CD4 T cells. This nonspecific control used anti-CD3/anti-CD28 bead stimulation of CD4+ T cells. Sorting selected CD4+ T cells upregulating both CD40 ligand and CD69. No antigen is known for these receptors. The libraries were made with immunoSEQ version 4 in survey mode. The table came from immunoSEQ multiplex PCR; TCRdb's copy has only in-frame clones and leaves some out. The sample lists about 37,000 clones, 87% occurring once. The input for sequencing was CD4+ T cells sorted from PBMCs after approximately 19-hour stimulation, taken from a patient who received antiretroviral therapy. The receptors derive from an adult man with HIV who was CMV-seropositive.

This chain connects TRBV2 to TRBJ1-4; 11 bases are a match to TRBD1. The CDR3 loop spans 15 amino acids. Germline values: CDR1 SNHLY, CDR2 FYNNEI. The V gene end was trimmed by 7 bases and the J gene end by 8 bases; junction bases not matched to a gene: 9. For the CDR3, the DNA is TGTGCCAGCACCGGACGTGGGACAGGGGGAGAAAAACTGTTTTTT. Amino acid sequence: CASTGRGTGGEKLFF.

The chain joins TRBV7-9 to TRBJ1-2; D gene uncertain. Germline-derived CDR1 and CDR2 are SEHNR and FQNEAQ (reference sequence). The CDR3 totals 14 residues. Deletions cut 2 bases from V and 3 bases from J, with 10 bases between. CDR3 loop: CASSLIQNYYGYTF. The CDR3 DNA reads TGTGCCAGCAGCTTAATTCAAAACTACTATGGCTACACCTTC. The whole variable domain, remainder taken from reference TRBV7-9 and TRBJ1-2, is DTGVSQNPRHKITKRGQNVTFRCDPISEHNRLYWYRQTLGQGPEFLTYFQNEAQLEKSRLLSDRFSAERPKGSFSTLEIQRTEQGDSAMYLCASSLIQNYYGYTFGSGTRLTVV.

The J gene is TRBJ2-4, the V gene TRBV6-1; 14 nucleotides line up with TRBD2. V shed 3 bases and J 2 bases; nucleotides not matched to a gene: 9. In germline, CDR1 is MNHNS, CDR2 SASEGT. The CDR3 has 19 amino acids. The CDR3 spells CASSDRTSGGRRTKNIQYF. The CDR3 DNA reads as TGTGCCAGCAGTGATCGGACTAGCGGGGGGCGTAGGACCAAAAACATTCAGTACTTC.